This TCR beta chain was sequenced during a study of beta chain features in type 1 diabetes. Study results and limitations: In type 1 diabetes patients, VDJ junctions had fewer insertions; deletions at these junctions were more frequent. Shorter templates may be favored by PCR, equally so in patients and controls.

CDR3 length: 14 residues. Per the germline V gene, CDR1 is MNHNS and CDR2 is SASEGT. The trim removed 4 bases at V and 4 bases at J, leaving 4 bases unmatched. Details on this clone: Its antigen is as yet unknown.

cDNA synthesis used the whole RNA isolate, giving expressed TCRB sequences. Sequencing used immunoSEQ multiplex PCR; TCRdb keeps in-frame clones, though not all of them. The table includes 240,000 or so clones, around 68% detected once. Source material: naive CD4+ T cells from blood. The sequence derives from a man aged 25 to 40 in good health. The chain combines TRBV6-1 with TRBJ1-2; the match to TRBD1 covers 9 bases. CDR3 sequence: CASSVQGASYGYTF. CDR3 sequence (DNA): TGTGCCAGCAGTGTACAGGGGGCGAGCTATGGCTACACCTTC.